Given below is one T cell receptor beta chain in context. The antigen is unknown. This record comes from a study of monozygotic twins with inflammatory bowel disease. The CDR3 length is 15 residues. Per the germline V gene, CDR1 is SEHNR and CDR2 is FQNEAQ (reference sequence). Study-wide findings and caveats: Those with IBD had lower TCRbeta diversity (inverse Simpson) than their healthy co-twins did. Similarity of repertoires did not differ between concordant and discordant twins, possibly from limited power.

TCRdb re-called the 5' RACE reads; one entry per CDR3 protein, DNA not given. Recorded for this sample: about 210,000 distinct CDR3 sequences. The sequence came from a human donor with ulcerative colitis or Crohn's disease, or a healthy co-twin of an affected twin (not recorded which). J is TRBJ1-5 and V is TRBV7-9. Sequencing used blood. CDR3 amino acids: CASSLMGNSNQPQHF. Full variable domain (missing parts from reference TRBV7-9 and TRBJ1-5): DTGVSQNPRHKITKRGQNVTFRCDPISEHNRLYWYRQTLGQGPEFLTYFQNEAQLEKSRLLSDRFSAERPKGSFSTLEIQRTEQGDSAMYLCASSLMGNSNQPQHFGDGTRLSIL.